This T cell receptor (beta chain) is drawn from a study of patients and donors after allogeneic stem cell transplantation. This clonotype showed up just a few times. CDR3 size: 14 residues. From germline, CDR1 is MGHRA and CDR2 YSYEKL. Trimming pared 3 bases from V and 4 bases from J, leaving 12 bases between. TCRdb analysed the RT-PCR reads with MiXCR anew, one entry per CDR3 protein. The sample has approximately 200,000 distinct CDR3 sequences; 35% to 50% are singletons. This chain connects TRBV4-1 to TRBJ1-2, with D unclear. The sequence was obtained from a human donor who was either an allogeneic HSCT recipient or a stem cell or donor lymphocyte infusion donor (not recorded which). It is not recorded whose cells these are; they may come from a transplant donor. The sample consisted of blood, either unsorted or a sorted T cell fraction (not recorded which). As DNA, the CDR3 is TGCGCCAGCAGCCAGTCTTTTGAGTTCTATGGCTACACCTTC. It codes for CASSQSFEFYGYTF.